This TCR beta chain comes out of a study of Graves' ophthalmopathy and Graves' hyperthyroidism. In its sample, this clonotype was seen a few times. From RNA, the CDR3 regions of TCR beta chains were amplified and sequenced. First-round RT-PCR used HTBI primers; second-round multiplex PCR followed. TCRdb ran MiXCR on the multiplex PCR reads and lists one entry per CDR3 protein. The table has 13,000 to 15,000 distinct CDR3 sequences, 50% seen once. V lost 1 base to trimming and J lost 1 base; unmatched junction nucleotides: 4. This CDR3 region has 15 residues. Germline V gene data show CDR1 as DFQATT and CDR2 as SNEGSKA (reference sequence).

The chain recombines TRBV20-1 with TRBJ2-7; 10 bases align to TRBD2. This sequence was found in a woman aged 30 to 39 with Graves' ophthalmopathy. The sequencing input was peripheral blood. CDR3 coding DNA: TGCAGTGCTAGAGGTCTAGCGGGAGATTCCTACGAGCAGTACTTC. This codes for CSARGLAGDSYEQYF.